The 32 T cell receptor beta chains listed next were all sequenced from one sample in a study of T cell responses to AZD1222 COVID-19 vaccine. Data came from immunoSEQ multiplex PCR; TCRdb stores just in-frame clones and leaves some out. The repertoire has about 210,000 clones, around 94% of them found once; the top ten carry approximately 1.7%. The sample consisted of peripheral blood, taken 28 days after the second dose of the MenACWY control vaccine. The source of these receptors is an adult who received the MenACWY meningococcal vaccine as a control.

The chain joins TRBV7-2 to TRBJ1-1; weak D call: TRBD1 (6 bases). Germline V CDR1 and CDR2: SGHTA, FQGNSA. The CDR3 covers 14 residues. Trimming took off 3 bases at V and 1 base at J, with 9 bases between the two ends. The CDR3 sequence: CASSLQDRNTEAFF. The CDR3 DNA is TGTGCCAGCAGCTTGCAGGACAGGAACACTGAAGCTTTCTTT.

This chain uses TRBV7-6 with TRBJ2-7, with TRBD1 matching over 8 bases. The ends lost 5 bases at V and 7 bases at J; junction bases unmatched: 16. The CDR3 runs 16 residues. The germline gives CDR1 SGHVS, CDR2 FNYEAQ. This CDR3 reads CASSPGLSPGGGEQYF. The CDR3 DNA follows: TGTGCCAGCAGCCCAGGGTTGAGCCCAGGGGGCGGAGAGCAGTACTTC.

J is TRBJ2-2 and V is TRBV19; 15 bases fit TRBD2. V lost 5 bases and J lost 11; bases outside the gene matches: 6. This CDR3 has 15 amino acids. Germline assignment: CDR1 LNHDA and CDR2 SQIVND (reference sequence). CDR3 protein: CASSAPGLAGGELFF. The CDR3 region has the DNA TGTGCCAGTAGTGCGCCGGGACTAGCGGGAGGCGAGCTGTTTTTT.

This sequence joins TRBV20-1 and TRBJ1-5; 11 nucleotides line up with TRBD1. CDR1 is DFQATT and CDR2 is SNEGSKA in the germline V gene (reference sequence). The CDR3 contains 19 residues. J gave up 5 bases and V 3 bases, and 18 bases lay outside the gene matches. In DNA form, the CDR3 reads TGCAGTGCTAGTGGGCGTGTTTCGGACAGGGGGCGCAGGCATCAGCCCCAGCATTTT. It yields the protein CSASGRVSDRGRRHQPQHF.

The V call is TRBV30, the J call TRBJ1-5; D gene unclear. Deletions cut 5 bases from V and 2 bases from J, with 13 bases between. The CDR3 is made up of 14 amino acids. Germline CDR1 is GTSNPN and CDR2 is SVGIG (reference sequence). The CDR3 sequence is CAWSNGQGNQPQHF. The CDR3 nucleotides read TGTGCCTGGTCGAATGGGCAGGGCAATCAGCCCCAGCATTTT. Together with reference TRBV30 and TRBJ1-5, the CDR3 gives the full variable domain: SQTIHQWPATLVQPVGSPLSLECTVEGTSNPNLYWYRQAAGRGLQLLFYSVGIGQISSEVPQNLSASRPQDRQFILSSKKLLLSDSGFYLCAWSNGQGNQPQHFGDGTRLSIL.

CDR3 sequence reads: CAGRRVWDEKLFF. The CDR3 DNA is TGTGCCGGCCGGAGGGTGTGGGATGAAAAACTGTTTTTT. This rearrangement joins TRBV6-5 to TRBJ1-4; no clear D. Germline-derived CDR1 and CDR2 are MNHEY and SVGAGI. The CDR3 is made up of 13 amino acids. V was trimmed by 11 bases and J by 6 bases, leaving 16 bases between them.

This rearrangement joins TRBV9 to TRBJ2-2; D unclear. In germline, CDR1 is SGDLS, CDR2 YYNGEE. V dropped 4 bases and J dropped 3 bases, with 7 bases sitting between them. The CDR3 extends over 13 amino acids. CDR3 in amino acids: CASSPSDTGELFF. The CDR3 region has the DNA TGTGCCAGCAGCCCGTCCGACACCGGGGAGCTGTTTTTT.

The V and J genes are TRBV6-5 and TRBJ2-7; no clear D gene. Germline V gene lookup returns CDR1 MNHEY and CDR2 SVGAGI. Trimming took off 0 bases at V and 0 bases at J, with 9 bases between the two ends. The CDR3 is 15 residues long. The CDR3 protein is CASSYSRQDSYEQYF. The CDR3 DNA reads as TGTGCCAGCAGTTACTCGCGCCAGGACTCCTACGAGCAGTACTTC.

V and J are TRBV12-3 or TRBV12-4 and TRBJ2-7; D unresolved. Trimming took 5 bases from V and 0 from J, leaving 5 bases between them. CDR3 size: 12 residues. The CDR3: CASSLLSYEQYF. The CDR3 DNA is TGTGCCAGCAGTCTACTCTCCTACGAGCAGTACTTC.

The chain combines TRBV6-5 with TRBJ2-1, with TRBD2 identical over 11 bases. The CDR3 spans 15 residues. The germline V gene has CDR1 MNHEY and CDR2 SVGAGI. V lost 6 bases to trimming and J lost 6 bases; unmatched junction nucleotides: 7. Here the CDR3 reads CASSVAGGPANEQFF. CDR3 DNA: TGTGCCAGCAGCGTAGCGGGGGGGCCTGCCAATGAGCAGTTCTTC.

J is TRBJ1-6 and V is TRBV30, with D unclear. V lost 2 bases and J lost 7, with 12 bases in between. CDR1 is GTSNPN, CDR2 SVGIG, per germline (reference sequence). This CDR3 is built from 14 residues. The CDR3 DNA reads TGTGCCTGGAGTTCGCAGATAGACAATTCACCCCTCCACTTT. Its translation: CAWSSQIDNSPLHF.

This chain links TRBV5-6 with TRBJ2-3; 9 positions agree with TRBD1. Trimming cost V 7 bases and J 6 bases; bases outside gene matches: 6. Per germline, CDR1 SGHDT and CDR2 YYEEEE. The CDR3 is 13 residues long. CDR3 in DNA: TGTGCCAGCCCTACAGGGGGCAGGGATACGCAGTATTTT. Encoded protein: CASPTGGRDTQYF. Using reference TRBV5-6 and TRBJ2-3 for the parts outside the CDR3, the full variable domain is DAGVTQSPTHLIKTRGQQVTLRCSPKSGHDTVSWYQQALGQGPQFIFQYYEEEERQRGNFPDRFSGHQFPNYSSELNVNALLLGDSALYLCASPTGGRDTQYFGPGTRLTVL.

The chain joins TRBV3-1 (or the pseudogene TRBV3-2) to TRBJ1-2; D is perhaps TRBD1 (5 bases). Germline V gives CDR1 LGHDT, CDR2 YNNKEL (reference sequence). CDR3 length equals 15 residues. V was trimmed by 1 base and J by 3 bases, leaving 12 bases between them. The CDR3 DNA reads as TGTGCCAGCAGCCAAGGTATAGGCAGGGACTATGGCTACACCTTC. Its protein product is CASSQGIGRDYGYTF.

This chain uses TRBV27 with TRBJ1-5; D not resolved. V dropped 5 bases and J dropped 0 bases, with 11 bases sitting between them. This CDR3 has 15 amino acids. Per germline, CDR1 MNHEY and CDR2 SMNVEV (reference sequence). CDR3 sequence reads: CASSKVGISNQPQHF. CDR3 nucleotide sequence: TGTGCCAGCAGTAAAGTGGGGATTAGCAATCAGCCCCAGCATTTT.

The chain carries TRBV7-9 and TRBJ2-1; D possibly corresponds to TRBD2 (5 bases). The ends were cut back, 3 bases at V and 7 bases at J, with 13 bases in the middle. The CDR3 is made up of 14 amino acids. Germline CDR1 SEHNR, CDR2 FQNEAQ (reference sequence). The CDR3 reads CASSFDFTGNEQFF. The CDR3 DNA follows: TGTGCCAGCAGCTTTGACTTCACGGGGAATGAGCAGTTCTTC.

This chain joins TRBV20-1 and TRBJ1-1, with 8 positions matching TRBD1. V trimming: 3 bases; J trimming: 7 bases; junction bases outside the gene matches: 13. Germline values: CDR1 DFQATT, CDR2 SNEGSKA (reference sequence). CDR3 length: 15 amino acids. CDR3 region: CSASDTGTGSIEAFF. The CDR3 DNA reads as TGCAGTGCTAGTGATACCGGGACAGGATCAATTGAAGCTTTCTTT.

The V gene is TRBV27, the J gene TRBJ1-5; D perhaps matches TRBD1 (6 bases). V was trimmed by 5 bases and J by 6 bases, leaving 14 bases between them. This CDR3 is built from 14 residues. Germline V lookup: CDR1 MNHEY, CDR2 SMNVEV (reference sequence). The CDR3 loop is CASSLQGTGQPQHF. CDR3 DNA: TGTGCCAGCAGTCTTCAGGGGACGGGTCAGCCCCAGCATTTT.

The chain is built from TRBV12-3 or TRBV12-4 and TRBJ1-5; D is possibly TRBD1 (5 bases). Trimming left V 3 bases short and J 15 bases short, with 15 bases between. The CDR3 spans 12 residues. Here the CDR3 reads CASSLGSGPRHF. In nucleotides, the CDR3 is TGTGCCAGCAGTTTGGGGTCGGGGCCGAGGCATTTT.

The chain joins TRBV18 to TRBJ1-3; 7 bases agree with TRBD1. Per germline, CDR1 KGHSH and CDR2 LQKENI. The V segment lost 5 bases and the J segment 0 bases; nucleotides outside the gene matches: 7. This CDR3 contains 16 residues. CDR3 nucleotides: TGTGCCAGCTCAGTCCGGGACAGAATCTCTGGAAACACCATATATTTT. This sequence encodes CASSVRDRISGNTIYF.

This clone occurred once. The rearrangement links TRBV5-1 to TRBJ2-5; possibly TRBD2 for D (5 bases). The V gene's germline CDR1 is SGHRS and CDR2 YFSETQ. There are 14 residues in the CDR3. V lost 0 bases and J lost 5, with 11 bases in between. CDR3 nucleotides: TGCGCCAGCAGCTTGGGACTATCTCAGGAGACCCAGTACTTC. Translation gives CASSLGLSQETQYF.

Remarks on this clone: The sample carries other DNA sequences with the same CDR3. V gene TRBV6-5 combines with J gene TRBJ1-5; 9 nucleotides line up with TRBD1. The V gene end was trimmed by 6 bases and the J gene end by 6 bases; junction bases not matched to a gene: 9. The CDR3 is made up of 15 amino acids. CDR1 and CDR2 (germline): MNHEY, SVGAGI. CDR3 sequence (DNA): TGTGCCAGCAGCCGTCGGACAGGGGAGGTTCAGCCCCAGCATTTT. Protein sequence: CASSRRTGEVQPQHF.

The chain uses TRBV10-3 and TRBJ1-1; a weak D match, TRBD1 (6 bases). This CDR3 contains 13 residues. Trimming removed 11 bases at V and 4 bases at J, with 17 bases between. CDR1 and CDR2 (germline): ENHRY, SYGVKD. This CDR3 reads CAVIRTDFTEAFF. The DNA of the CDR3 is TGTGCCGTTATCCGGACAGATTTCACTGAAGCTTTCTTT.

The CDR3 here is CASSLVDRDEKLFF. The CDR3 nucleotides are TGTGCCAGCAGCTTAGTGGACAGGGATGAAAAACTGTTTTTT. The chain joins TRBV7-6 to TRBJ1-4, with 8 bases fitting TRBD1. V dropped 1 base and J dropped 6; count of bases not matched to a gene: 1. The CDR3 contains 14 residues. Germline V gene data show CDR1 as SGHVS and CDR2 as FNYEAQ.

The chain recombines TRBV30 with TRBJ1-1; the D gene is possibly TRBD1 (6 bases). Trimming removed 3 bases at V and 4 bases at J, with 12 bases between. The CDR3 has 13 residues. CDR1 is GTSNPN, CDR2 SVGIG, per germline (reference sequence). In DNA, the CDR3 is TGTGCCTGGAGAGCAGGGGAGAGCACTGAAGCTTTCTTT. Translated, it gives CAWRAGESTEAFF.

The rearrangement links TRBV9 to TRBJ2-7; D possibly corresponds to TRBD2 (6 bases). This CDR3 spans 13 amino acids. With 2 bases removed from V and 3 bases from J, the gap between germline ends came to 9 bases. Germline loops: CDR1 SGDLS, CDR2 YYNGEE. CDR3 sequence (DNA): TGTGCCAGCAGCGTTGCGGGAAACTACGAGCAGTACTTC. Its protein is CASSVAGNYEQYF.

The chain carries TRBV30 and TRBJ1-2; unclear D gene. The V end was cut by 6 bases, the J end by 4 bases, with 12 bases between. CDR1 is GTSNPN and CDR2 is SVGIG in the germline V gene (reference sequence). The CDR3 has 12 residues. The DNA for the CDR3 is TGTGCCTGTACCACAGCGAGCTATGGCTACACCTTC. Residues: CACTTASYGYTF.

The chain couples TRBV19 to TRBJ1-2; D gene unclear. Trimming took off 7 bases at V and 0 bases at J, with 9 bases between the two ends. This CDR3 comprises 13 residues. The germline V gene has CDR1 LNHDA and CDR2 SQIVND (reference sequence). The CDR3 loop is CASTPGANYGYTF. CDR3 coding DNA: TGTGCCAGTACGCCGGGAGCTAACTATGGCTACACCTTC.

The gene calls are TRBV19 and TRBJ1-2; D unclear. In germline, CDR1 is LNHDA, CDR2 SQIVND (reference sequence). Trimming stripped 2 bases from V and 2 bases from J, with 15 bases between. The CDR3 contains 16 residues. The CDR3 is CASSISGGGQNYGYTF. CDR3 nucleotide sequence: TGTGCCAGTAGTATAAGTGGCGGAGGGCAGAACTATGGCTACACCTTC.

The V and J genes are TRBV2 and TRBJ1-1; maybe TRBD1 (5 bases). CDR3 length: 14 residues. Germline V gives CDR1 SNHLY, CDR2 FYNNEI. Trimming pared 1 base from V and 4 bases from J, leaving 10 bases between. In DNA form, the CDR3 reads TGTGCCAGCAGTGAAGGGTCAGGGAGCACTGAAGCTTTCTTT. It is translated as CASSEGSGSTEAFF.

V and J are TRBV12-3 or TRBV12-4 and TRBJ1-1; weak D call: TRBD1 (5 bases). CDR3 length: 13 residues. Trimming removed 3 bases at V and 11 bases at J, with 16 bases between. For the CDR3, the DNA is TGTGCCAGCAGTTTGCGGGGGATGAGGGTGGCTTTCTTT. Translated, it gives CASSLRGMRVAFF.

This rearrangement joins TRBV5-6 to TRBJ2-7, with 7 bases lining up with TRBD2. The junction had 4 bases not matched to a gene; V was cut back by 4 bases and J by 6 bases. Germline V gives CDR1 SGHDT, CDR2 YYEEEE. The CDR3 is made up of 12 amino acids. The CDR3 sequence: CASSAGVFEQYF. CDR3 nucleotide sequence: TGTGCCAGCAGCGCGGGAGTTTTCGAGCAGTACTTC.

The chain links TRBV3-1 (or the pseudogene TRBV3-2) to TRBJ2-1, with D possibly being TRBD2 (6 bases). Germline CDR1 and CDR2: LGHDT and YNNKEL (reference sequence). Trimming left V 2 bases short and J 5 bases short, with 19 bases between. The CDR3 extends over 17 amino acids. The CDR3 region has the DNA TGTGCCAGCAGCCAAACGCCCCTCAGCGGGTCCCACAATGAGCAGTTCTTC. Translated, it gives CASSQTPLSGSHNEQFF.